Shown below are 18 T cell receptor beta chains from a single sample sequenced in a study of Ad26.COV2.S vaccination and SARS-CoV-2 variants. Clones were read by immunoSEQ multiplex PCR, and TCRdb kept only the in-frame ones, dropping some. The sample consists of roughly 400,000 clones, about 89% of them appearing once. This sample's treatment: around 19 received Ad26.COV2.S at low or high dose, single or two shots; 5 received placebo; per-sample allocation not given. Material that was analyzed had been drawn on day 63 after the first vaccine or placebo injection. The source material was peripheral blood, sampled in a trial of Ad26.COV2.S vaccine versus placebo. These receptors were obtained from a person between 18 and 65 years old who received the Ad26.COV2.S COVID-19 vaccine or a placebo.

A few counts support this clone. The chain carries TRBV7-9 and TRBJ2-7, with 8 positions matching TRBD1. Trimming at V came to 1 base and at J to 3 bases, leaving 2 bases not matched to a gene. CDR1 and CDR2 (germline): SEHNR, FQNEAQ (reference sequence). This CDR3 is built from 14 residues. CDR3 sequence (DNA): TGTGCCAGCAGCTTAGGGGGACAGGTCTACGAGCAGTACTTC. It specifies CASSLGGQVYEQYF.

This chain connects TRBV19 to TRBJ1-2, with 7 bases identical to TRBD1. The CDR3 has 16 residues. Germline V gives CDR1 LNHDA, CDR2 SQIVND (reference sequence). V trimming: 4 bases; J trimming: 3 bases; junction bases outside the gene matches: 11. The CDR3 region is CASSTPGRTGDYGYTF. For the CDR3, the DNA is TGTGCCAGTAGTACGCCGGGGAGGACAGGAGACTATGGCTACACCTTC.

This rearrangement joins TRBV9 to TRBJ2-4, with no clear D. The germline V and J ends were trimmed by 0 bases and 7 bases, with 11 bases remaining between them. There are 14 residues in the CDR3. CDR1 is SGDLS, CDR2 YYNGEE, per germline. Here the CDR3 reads CASSVGAEWNIQYF. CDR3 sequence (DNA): TGTGCCAGCAGCGTAGGGGCCGAGTGGAACATTCAGTACTTC.

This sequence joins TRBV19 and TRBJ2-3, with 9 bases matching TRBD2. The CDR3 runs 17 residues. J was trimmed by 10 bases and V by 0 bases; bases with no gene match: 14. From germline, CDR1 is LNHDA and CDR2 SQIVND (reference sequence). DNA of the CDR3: TGTGCCAGTAGTATAGATCTTGGGCTAGCGGGGCCGCCGGCGCAGTATTTT. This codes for CASSIDLGLAGPPAQYF. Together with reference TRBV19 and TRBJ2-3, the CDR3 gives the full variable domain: DGGITQSPKYLFRKEGQNVTLSCEQNLNHDAMYWYRQDPGQGLRLIYYSQIVNDFQKGDIAEGYSVSREKKESFPLTVTSAQKNPTAFYLCASSIDLGLAGPPAQYFGPGTRLTVL.

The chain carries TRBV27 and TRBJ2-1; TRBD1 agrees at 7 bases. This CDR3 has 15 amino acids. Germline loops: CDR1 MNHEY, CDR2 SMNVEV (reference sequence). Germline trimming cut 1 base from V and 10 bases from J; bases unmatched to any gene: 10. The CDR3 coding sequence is TGTGCCAGCAGTTTATTCAATACAGGGGTCGGAGAGCAGTTCTTC. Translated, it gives CASSLFNTGVGEQFF.

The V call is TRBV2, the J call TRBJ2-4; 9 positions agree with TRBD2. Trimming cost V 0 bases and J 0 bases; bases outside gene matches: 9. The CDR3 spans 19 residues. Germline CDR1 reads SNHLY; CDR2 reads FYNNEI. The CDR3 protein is CASSEARGRAVVAKNIQYF. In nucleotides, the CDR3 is TGTGCCAGCAGTGAAGCGCGCGGGAGGGCTGTAGTAGCCAAAAACATTCAGTACTTC. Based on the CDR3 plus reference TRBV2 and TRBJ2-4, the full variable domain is EPEVTQTPSHQVTQMGQEVILRCVPISNHLYFYWYRQILGQKVEFLVSFYNNEISEKSEIFDDQFSVERPDGSNFTLKIRSTKLEDSAMYFCASSEARGRAVVAKNIQYFGAGTRLSVL.

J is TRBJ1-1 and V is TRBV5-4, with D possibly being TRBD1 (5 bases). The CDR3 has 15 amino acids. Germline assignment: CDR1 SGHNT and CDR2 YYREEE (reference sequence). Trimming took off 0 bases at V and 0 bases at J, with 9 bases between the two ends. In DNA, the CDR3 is TGTGCCAGCAGCTTGGTTATGGGGGTGAACACTGAAGCTTTCTTT. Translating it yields CASSLVMGVNTEAFF.

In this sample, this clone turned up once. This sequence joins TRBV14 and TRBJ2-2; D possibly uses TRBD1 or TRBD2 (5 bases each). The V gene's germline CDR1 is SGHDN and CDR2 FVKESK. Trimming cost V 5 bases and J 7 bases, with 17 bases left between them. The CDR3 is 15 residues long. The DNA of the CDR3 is TGTGCCAGCAGCATGATTTGGGGGATGCACGGGGAGCTGTTTTTT. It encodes CASSMIWGMHGELFF.

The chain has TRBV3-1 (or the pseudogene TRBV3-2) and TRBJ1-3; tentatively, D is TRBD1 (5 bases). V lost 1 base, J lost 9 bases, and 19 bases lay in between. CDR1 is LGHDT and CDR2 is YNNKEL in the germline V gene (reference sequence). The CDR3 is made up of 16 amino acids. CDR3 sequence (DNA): TGTGCCAGCAGCCAAGGCACCTCGGGGACGGGGAGCACCATATATTTT. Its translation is CASSQGTSGTGSTIYF.

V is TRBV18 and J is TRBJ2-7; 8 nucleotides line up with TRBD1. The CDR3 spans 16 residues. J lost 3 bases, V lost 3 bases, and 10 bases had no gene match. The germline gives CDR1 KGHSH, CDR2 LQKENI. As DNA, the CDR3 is TGTGCCAGCTCACCGGCCGGGACAGGCGGCGGCTACGAGCAGTACTTC. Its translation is CASSPAGTGGGYEQYF.

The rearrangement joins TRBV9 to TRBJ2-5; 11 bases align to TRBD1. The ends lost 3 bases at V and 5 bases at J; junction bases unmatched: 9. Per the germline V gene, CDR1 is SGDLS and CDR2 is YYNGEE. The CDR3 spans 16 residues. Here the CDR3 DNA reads TGTGCCAGCAGCGGGCCGGGACAGGGGGGAATTGAGACCCAGTACTTC. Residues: CASSGPGQGGIETQYF. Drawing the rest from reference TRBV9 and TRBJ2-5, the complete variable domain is DSGVTQTPKHLITATGQRVTLRCSPRSGDLSVYWYQQSLDQGLQFLIQYYNGEERAKGNILERFSAQQFPDLHSELNLSSLELGDSALYFCASSGPGQGGIETQYFGPGTRLLVL.

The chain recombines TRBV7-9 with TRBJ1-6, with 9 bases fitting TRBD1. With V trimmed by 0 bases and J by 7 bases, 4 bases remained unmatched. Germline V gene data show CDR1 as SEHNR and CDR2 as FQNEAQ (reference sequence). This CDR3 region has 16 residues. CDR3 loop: CASSLAPGQGNSPLHF. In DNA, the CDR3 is TGTGCCAGCAGCTTAGCCCCGGGACAGGGAAATTCACCCCTCCACTTT.

CDR3 in DNA: TGTGCCAGCAGCGTAGCCGGGTTGACAGACGGGGAGCTGTTTTTT. Protein product: CASSVAGLTDGELFF. This rearrangement joins TRBV9 to TRBJ2-2; perhaps TRBD1 as D (5 bases). Germline V gene lookup returns CDR1 SGDLS and CDR2 YYNGEE. Trimming took 0 bases from V and 7 from J, leaving 13 bases between them. There are 15 residues in the CDR3.

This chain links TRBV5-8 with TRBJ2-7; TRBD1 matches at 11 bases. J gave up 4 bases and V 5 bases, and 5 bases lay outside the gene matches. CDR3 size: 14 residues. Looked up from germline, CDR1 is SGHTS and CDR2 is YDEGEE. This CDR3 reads CASRIGQGAYEQYF. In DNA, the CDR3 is TGTGCCAGCAGGATCGGACAGGGGGCTTACGAGCAGTACTTC.

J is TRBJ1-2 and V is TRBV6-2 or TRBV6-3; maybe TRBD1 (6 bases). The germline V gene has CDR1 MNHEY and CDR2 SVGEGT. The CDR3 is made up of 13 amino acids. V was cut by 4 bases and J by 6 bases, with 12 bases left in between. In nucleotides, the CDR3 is TGTGCCAGCAGTTCGTCAGGGGCAGATGGCTACACCTTC. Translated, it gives CASSSSGADGYTF.

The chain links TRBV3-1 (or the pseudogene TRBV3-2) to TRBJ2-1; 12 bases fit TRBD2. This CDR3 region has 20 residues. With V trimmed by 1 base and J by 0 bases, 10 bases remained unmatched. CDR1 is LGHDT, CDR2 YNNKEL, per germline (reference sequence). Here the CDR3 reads CASSQGTSGRTRSSYNEQFF. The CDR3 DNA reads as TGTGCCAGCAGCCAAGGTACTAGCGGGAGGACCCGAAGCTCCTACAATGAGCAGTTCTTC.

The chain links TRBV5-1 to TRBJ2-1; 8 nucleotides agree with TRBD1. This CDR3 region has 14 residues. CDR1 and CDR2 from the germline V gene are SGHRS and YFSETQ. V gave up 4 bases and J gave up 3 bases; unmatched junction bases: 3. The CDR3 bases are TGCGCCAGCAGCCTGGACAGGGACTACAATGAGCAGTTCTTC. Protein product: CASSLDRDYNEQFF.

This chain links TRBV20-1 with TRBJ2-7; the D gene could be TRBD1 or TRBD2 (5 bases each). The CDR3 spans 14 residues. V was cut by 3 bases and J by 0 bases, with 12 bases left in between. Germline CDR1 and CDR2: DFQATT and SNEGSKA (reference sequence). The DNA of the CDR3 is TGCAGTGCTAGTAGGGACCCGAGCTCCTACGAGCAGTACTTC. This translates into CSASRDPSSYEQYF.